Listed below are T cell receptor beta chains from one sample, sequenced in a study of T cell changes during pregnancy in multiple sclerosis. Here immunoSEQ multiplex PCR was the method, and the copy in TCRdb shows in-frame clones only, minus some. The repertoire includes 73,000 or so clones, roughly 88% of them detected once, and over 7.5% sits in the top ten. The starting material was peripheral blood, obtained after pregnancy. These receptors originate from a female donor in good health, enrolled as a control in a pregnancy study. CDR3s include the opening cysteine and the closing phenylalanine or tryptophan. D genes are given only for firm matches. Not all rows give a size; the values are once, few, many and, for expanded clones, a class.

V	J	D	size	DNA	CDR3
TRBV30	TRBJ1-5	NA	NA	TGTGCCTGGAGTTTCAAAGGGACAAGTTATCAGCCCCAGCATTTT	CAWSFKGTSYQPQHF
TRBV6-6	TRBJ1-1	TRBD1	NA	TGTGCCAGCAGTTTCCCGGGACAGGACACTGAAGCTTTCTTT	CASSFPGQDTEAFF
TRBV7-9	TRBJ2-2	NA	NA	TGTGCCAGCAGGCAGGCGGCTGCAGGGAGGACTGGGGAGCTGTTTTTT	CASRQAAAGRTGELFF
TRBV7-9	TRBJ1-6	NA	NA	TGTGCCAGCAGCTTAGAACAGGTTTCTTCACCCCTCCACTTT	CASSLEQVSSPLHF
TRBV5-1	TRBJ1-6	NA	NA	TGCGCCAGCAGCCCAGACCACACAGGGACTAATTCACCCCTCCACTTT	CASSPDHTGTNSPLHF
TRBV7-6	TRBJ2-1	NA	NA	TGTGCCAGCAGCGGGGGGGCGGTAAATGAGCAGTTCTTC	CASSGGAVNEQFF
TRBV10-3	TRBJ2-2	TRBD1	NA	TGTGCCATCAGTAAATCCGGGACAGGGGGCGCGAACACCGGGGAGCTGTTTTTT	CAISKSGTGGANTGELFF
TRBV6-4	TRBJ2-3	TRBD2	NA	TGTGCCAGCAGTGAAGCGGGAGGCACAGATACGCAGTATTTT	CASSEAGGTDTQYF
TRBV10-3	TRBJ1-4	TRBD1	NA	TGTGCCATCAGTGAGTCACTGACAGGGGTTGAAAAACTGTTTTTT	CAISESLTGVEKLFF
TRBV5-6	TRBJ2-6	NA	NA	TGTGCCAGCAGCCCGGGGCCCGGAGGGTTGGGGGCCAACGTCCTGACTTTC	CASSPGPGGLGANVLTF
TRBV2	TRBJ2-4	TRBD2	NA	TGTGCCAGCATTCCCGCGAGGACTAGCGGGGTTTGGGGAAACATTCAGTACTTC	CASIPARTSGVWGNIQYF
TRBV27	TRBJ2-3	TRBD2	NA	TGTGCCAGCACTCCTCGGTGGGGGGGAAGCACAGATACGCAGTATTTT	CASTPRWGGSTDTQYF
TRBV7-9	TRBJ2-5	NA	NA	TGTGCCAGCAGCTTAATACTCCAGCGCCCCCAAGAGACCCAGTACTTC	CASSLILQRPQETQYF
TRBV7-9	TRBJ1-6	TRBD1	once	TGTGCCAGCAGACACCAAACAGGGGGCGATTCACCCCTCCACTTT	CASRHQTGGDSPLHF
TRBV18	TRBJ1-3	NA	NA	TGTGCCAGCTCACCCCGCGAGGGGGACACCATATATTTT	CASSPREGDTIYF
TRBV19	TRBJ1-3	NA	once	TGTGCCAGTAGTACCGGTTCTGGAAACACCATATATTTT	CASSTGSGNTIYF
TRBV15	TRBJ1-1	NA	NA	TGTGCCACCAGCAGAGATCCCGGGGCTGAAGCTTTCTTT	CATSRDPGAEAFF
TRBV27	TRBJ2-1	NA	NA	TGTGCCAGCAGTTTAAACCTAGTGAGCTCCTACAATGAGCAGTTCTTC	CASSLNLVSSYNEQFF
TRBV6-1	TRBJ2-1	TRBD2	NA	TGTGCCAGCAATGGACTAGTCGGGTACAATGAGCAGTTCTTC	CASNGLVGYNEQFF
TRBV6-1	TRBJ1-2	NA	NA	TGTGCCAGCACCCTTCGTGGGGGGATCTATGGCTACACCTTC	CASTLRGGIYGYTF
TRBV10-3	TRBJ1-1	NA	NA	TGTGCCATCAAAGCGGTGGAGACTGAAGCTTTCTTT	CAIKAVETEAFF
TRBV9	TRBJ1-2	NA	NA	TGTGCCAGCAGCGCAGGGGACCGACCTAACTATGGCTACACCTTC	CASSAGDRPNYGYTF
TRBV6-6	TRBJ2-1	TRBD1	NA	TGTGCCAGCCGGGTCGGGGGGACAGGGTACAATGAGCAGTTCTTC	CASRVGGTGYNEQFF
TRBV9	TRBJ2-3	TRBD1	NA	TGTGCCAGCAGCGCCGAGGGACAGGGGGGAGATACGCAGTATTTT	CASSAEGQGGDTQYF
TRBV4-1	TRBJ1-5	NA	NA	TGCGCCAGCAGCCAAGAACCGGCAGGGAGGTATCAGCCCCAGCATTTT	CASSQEPAGRYQPQHF
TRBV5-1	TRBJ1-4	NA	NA	TGCGCCAGCAGCTTGGTAGGCAGGGTGGAGGAAAAACTGTTTTTT	CASSLVGRVEEKLFF
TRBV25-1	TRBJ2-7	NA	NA	TGTGCCAGCAGTGCACAGGGCTACGAGCAGTACTTC	CASSAQGYEQYF
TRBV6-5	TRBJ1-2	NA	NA	TGTGCCAGCAGAGGGCAGGGTGGTGTCTATGGCTACACCTTC	CASRGQGGVYGYTF
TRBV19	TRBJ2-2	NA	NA	TGTGCCAGTGGGGCGGGGCCGAACACCGGGGAGCTGTTTTTT	CASGAGPNTGELFF
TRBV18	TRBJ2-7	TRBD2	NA	TGTGCCAGCTCCGAACCAGGACGGGGGGGCTCGGGAGAGCAGTACTTC	CASSEPGRGGSGEQYF
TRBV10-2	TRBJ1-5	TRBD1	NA	TGCGCCAGCAGCCCCGGGACAGGAGACTATCAGCCCCAGCATTTT	CASSPGTGDYQPQHF
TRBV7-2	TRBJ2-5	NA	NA	TGTGCCTGCGGGGCCGGGAGTTCAGAGACCCAGTACTTC	CACGAGSSETQYF
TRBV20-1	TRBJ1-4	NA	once	TGCAGTTCCCGAGGGGAAAAACTGTTTTTT	CSSRGEKLFF
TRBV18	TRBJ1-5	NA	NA	TGTGCCAGCTCCCCAGGGTCGGGAGGTCAGCCCCAGCATTTT	CASSPGSGGQPQHF
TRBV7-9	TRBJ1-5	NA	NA	TGTGCCAGCAGTGTGGCCTATCAGCCCCAGCATTTT	CASSVAYQPQHF
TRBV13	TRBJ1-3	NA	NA	TGTGCCAGCAGCTTAGGGTCGGGGGAGTCAGGAAACACCATATATTTT	CASSLGSGESGNTIYF
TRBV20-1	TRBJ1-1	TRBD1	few	TGCAGTACCCGGGACAGCTCTGAAGCTTTCTTT	CSTRDSSEAFF
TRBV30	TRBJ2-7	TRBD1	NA	TGTGCCTGGAGTTACCCGGGACAGGTTTCCGAGCAGTACTTC	CAWSYPGQVSEQYF
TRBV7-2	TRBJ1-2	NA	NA	TGTGCCAGCAGCTTCGGTCAGGGAAACTATGGCTACACCTTC	CASSFGQGNYGYTF
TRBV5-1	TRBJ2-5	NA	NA	TGCGCCAGCAGCTTGGAAGCCGGAGGAGAGACCCAGTACTTC	CASSLEAGGETQYF
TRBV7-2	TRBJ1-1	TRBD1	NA	TGTGCCAGCAGCTTTCCCCCGGACAGGGGGCGGCTCGTGTACACTGAAGCTTTCTTT	CASSFPPDRGRLVYTEAFF
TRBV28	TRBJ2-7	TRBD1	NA	TGTGCCAGCAGTTTAAGGGGGCCCTACGAGCAGTACTTC	CASSLRGPYEQYF
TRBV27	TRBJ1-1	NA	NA	TGTGCCAGCAGTCCCCGCGGGGGCGGGAACACTGAAGCTTTCTTT	CASSPRGGGNTEAFF
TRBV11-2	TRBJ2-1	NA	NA	TGTGCCAGCAGCTCGAGCGGATCGGAGCAGTTCTTC	CASSSSGSEQFF
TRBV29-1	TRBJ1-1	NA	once	TGCAGCGCCGGGGGGGGCGGGAACACTGAAGCTTTCTTT	CSAGGGGNTEAFF
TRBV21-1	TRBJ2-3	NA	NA	TGTGCCAGCAGCCCCCGCCGGGACAGGGAACAGCAATTCCCGTATTTT	CASSPRRDREQQFPYF
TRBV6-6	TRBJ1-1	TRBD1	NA	TGTGCCAGCAGTTTGGACAGGGGGGGAGCTTTCTTT	CASSLDRGGAFF
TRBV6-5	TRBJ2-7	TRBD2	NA	TGTGCCAGCAGTAAGACTAGCGCCTCAGTCGAGCAGTACTTC	CASSKTSASVEQYF
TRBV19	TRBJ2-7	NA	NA	TGTGCCAGTAGTAAAGGCTGGACTGGCTCCTACGAGCAGTACTTC	CASSKGWTGSYEQYF
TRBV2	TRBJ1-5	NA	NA	TGTGCCAGCAGTCGTCTTCCAGGGTTCAATCAGCCCCAGCATTTT	CASSRLPGFNQPQHF
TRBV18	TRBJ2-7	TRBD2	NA	TGTGCCAGCTCACGTTCAGCTTCCGGACTAGGCTCCTACGAGCAGTACTTC	CASSRSASGLGSYEQYF
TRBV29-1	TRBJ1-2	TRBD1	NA	TGCAGCGTTGAAGATCGGACAGGGGTGCGCTACACCTTC	CSVEDRTGVRYTF
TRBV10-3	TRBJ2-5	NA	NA	TGTGCCATCAGTGACGGACTCCAAGAGACCCAGTACTTC	CAISDGLQETQYF
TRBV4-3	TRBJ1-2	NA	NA	TGCGCCAGCAGCCAAAAGACAGGTTCGTCTTATGGCTACACCTTC	CASSQKTGSSYGYTF
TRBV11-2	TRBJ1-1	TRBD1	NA	TGTGCCAGCAGCTCGGGACAGGGGGTCACTGAAGCTTTCTTT	CASSSGQGVTEAFF